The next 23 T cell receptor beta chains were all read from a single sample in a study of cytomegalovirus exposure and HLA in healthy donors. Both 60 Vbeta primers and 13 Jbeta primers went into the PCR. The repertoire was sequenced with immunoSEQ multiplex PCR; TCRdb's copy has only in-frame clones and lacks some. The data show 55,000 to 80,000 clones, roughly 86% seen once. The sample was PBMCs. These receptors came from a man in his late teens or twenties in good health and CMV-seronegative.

CDR3 sequence (DNA): TGCGCCAGCAGCTTGGACGGGGGGCCGTCCTACGAGCAGTACTTC. This gives the protein CASSLDGGPSYEQYF. This chain connects TRBV5-1 to TRBJ2-7; the D gene is possibly TRBD2 (7 bases). This CDR3 is built from 15 residues. Germline assignment: CDR1 SGHRS and CDR2 YFSETQ. Trimming removed 0 bases at V and 1 base at J, with 11 bases between.

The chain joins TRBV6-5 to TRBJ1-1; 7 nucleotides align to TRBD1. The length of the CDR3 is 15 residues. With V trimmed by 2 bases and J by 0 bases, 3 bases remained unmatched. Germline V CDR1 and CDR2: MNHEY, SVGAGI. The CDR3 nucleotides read TGTGCCAGCAGTTACCGGACAGGCCTGAACACTGAAGCTTTCTTT. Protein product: CASSYRTGLNTEAFF.

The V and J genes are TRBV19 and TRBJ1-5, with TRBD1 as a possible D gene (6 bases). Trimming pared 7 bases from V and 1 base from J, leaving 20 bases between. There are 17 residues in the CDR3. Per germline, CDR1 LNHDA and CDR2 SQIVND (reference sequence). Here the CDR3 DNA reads TGTGCCAGTACGCCGTGGTGGACAGACCGGAGCAATCAGCCCCAGCATTTT. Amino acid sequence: CASTPWWTDRSNQPQHF. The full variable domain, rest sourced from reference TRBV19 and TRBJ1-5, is DGGITQSPKYLFRKEGQNVTLSCEQNLNHDAMYWYRQDPGQGLRLIYYSQIVNDFQKGDIAEGYSVSREKKESFPLTVTSAQKNPTAFYLCASTPWWTDRSNQPQHFGDGTRLSIL.

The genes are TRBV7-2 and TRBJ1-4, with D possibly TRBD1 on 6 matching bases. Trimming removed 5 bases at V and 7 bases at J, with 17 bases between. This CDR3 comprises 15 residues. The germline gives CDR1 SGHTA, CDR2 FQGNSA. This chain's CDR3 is CASSQIQGWAEKLFF. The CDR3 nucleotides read TGTGCCAGCAGCCAAATTCAGGGGTGGGCTGAAAAACTGTTTTTT.

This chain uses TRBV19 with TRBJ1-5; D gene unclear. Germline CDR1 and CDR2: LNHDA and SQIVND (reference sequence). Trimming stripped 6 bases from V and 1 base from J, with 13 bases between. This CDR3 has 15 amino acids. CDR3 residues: CASRSREVSNQPQHF. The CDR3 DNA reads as TGTGCCAGTAGGTCGAGGGAAGTGAGCAATCAGCCCCAGCATTTT.

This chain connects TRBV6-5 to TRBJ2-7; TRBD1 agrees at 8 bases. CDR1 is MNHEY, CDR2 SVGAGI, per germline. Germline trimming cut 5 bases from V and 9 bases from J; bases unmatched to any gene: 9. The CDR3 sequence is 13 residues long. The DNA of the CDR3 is TGTGCCAGCAGTGCGCGACAGGGGTCAGGGCAGTACTTC. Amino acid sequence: CASSARQGSGQYF.

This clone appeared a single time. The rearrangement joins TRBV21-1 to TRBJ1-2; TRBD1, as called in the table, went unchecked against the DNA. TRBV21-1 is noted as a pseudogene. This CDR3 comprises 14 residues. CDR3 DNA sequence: TGTGCCAGCAGCAAAGCTCACAGGGGGCGAGGCTACACCTTC. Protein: CASSKAHRGRGYTF.

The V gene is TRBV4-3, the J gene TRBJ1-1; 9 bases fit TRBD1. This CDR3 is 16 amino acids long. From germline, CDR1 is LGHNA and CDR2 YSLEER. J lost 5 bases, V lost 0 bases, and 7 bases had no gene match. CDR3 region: CASSQDLGTGRTEAFF. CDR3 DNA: TGCGCCAGCAGCCAAGATTTAGGGACAGGGAGAACTGAAGCTTTCTTT.

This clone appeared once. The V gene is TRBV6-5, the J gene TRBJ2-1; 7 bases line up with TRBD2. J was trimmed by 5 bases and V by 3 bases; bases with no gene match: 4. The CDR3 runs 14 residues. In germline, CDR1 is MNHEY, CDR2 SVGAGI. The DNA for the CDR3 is TGTGCCAGCAGTTATAGCGGGTTTGACAATGAGCAGTTCTTC. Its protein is CASSYSGFDNEQFF.

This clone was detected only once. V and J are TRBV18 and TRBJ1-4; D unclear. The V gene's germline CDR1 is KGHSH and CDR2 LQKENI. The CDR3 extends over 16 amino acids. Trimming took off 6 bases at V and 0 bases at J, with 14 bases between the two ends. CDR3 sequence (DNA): TGTGCCAGCTCCCCCGATCGACTGGCAACTAATGAAAAACTGTTTTTT. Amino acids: CASSPDRLATNEKLFF.

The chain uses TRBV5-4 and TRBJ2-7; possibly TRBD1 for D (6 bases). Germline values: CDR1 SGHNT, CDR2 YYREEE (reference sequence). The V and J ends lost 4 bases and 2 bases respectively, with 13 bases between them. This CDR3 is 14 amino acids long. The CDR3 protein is CASSGRTAAYEQYF. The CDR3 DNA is TGTGCCAGCAGCGGCAGGACAGCCGCCTACGAGCAGTACTTC.

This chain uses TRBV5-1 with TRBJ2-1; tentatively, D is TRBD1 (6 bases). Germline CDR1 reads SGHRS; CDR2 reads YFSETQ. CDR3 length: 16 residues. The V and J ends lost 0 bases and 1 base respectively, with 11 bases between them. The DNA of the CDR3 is TGCGCCAGCAGCTTGGGAATCAGGGGATCCTACAATGAGCAGTTCTTC. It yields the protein CASSLGIRGSYNEQFF.

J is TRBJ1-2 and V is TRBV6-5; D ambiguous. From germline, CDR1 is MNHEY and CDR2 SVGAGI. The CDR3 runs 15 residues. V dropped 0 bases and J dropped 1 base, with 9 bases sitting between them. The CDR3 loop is CASSYSRSINYGYTF. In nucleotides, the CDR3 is TGTGCCAGCAGTTACTCGCGGTCCATTAACTATGGCTACACCTTC.

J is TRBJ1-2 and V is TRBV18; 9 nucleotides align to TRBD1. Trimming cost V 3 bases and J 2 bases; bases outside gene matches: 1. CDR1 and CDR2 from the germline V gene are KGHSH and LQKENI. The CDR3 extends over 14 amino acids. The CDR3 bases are TGTGCCAGCTCACCCGGGACAGGGAACTATGGCTACACCTTC. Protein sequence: CASSPGTGNYGYTF.

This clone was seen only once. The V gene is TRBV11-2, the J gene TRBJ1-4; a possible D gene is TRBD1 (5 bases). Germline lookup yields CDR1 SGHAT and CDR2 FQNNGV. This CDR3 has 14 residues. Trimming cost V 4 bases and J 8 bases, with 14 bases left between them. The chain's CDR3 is CASSSATNREKLFF. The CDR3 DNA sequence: TGTGCCAGCAGCTCCGCCACGAACAGGGAAAAACTGTTTTTT.

This chain's CDR3 is CASSPVGGRVGEKLFF. Written as DNA, the CDR3 is TGCGCCAGCAGCCCGGTGGGGGGGCGCGTCGGTGAAAAACTGTTTTTT. The chain recombines TRBV4-3 with TRBJ1-4; perhaps TRBD1 as D (6 bases). This CDR3 region has 16 residues. The germline V and J ends were trimmed by 4 bases and 7 bases, with 19 bases remaining between them. CDR1 and CDR2 (germline): LGHNA, YSLEER.

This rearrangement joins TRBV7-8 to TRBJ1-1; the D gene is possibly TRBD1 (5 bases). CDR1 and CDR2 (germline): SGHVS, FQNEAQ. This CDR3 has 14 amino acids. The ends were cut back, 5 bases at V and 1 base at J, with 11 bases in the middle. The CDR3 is CASSPGDANTEAFF. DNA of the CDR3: TGTGCCAGCAGCCCGGGGGACGCGAACACTGAAGCTTTCTTT.

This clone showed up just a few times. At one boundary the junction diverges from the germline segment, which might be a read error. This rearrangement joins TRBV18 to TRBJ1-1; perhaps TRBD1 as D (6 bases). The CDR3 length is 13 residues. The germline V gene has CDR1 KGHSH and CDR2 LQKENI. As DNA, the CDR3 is TGTGCCAGCTCCCCGCAGGGGAACCCTGAAGCTTTCTTT. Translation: CASSPQGNPEAFF. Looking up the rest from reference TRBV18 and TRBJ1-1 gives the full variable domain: NAGVMQNPRHLVRRRGQEARLRCSPMKGHSHVYWYRQLPEEGLKFMVYLQKENIIDESGMPKERFSAEFPKEGPSILRIQQVVRGDSAAYFCASSPQGNPEAFFGQGTRLTVV.

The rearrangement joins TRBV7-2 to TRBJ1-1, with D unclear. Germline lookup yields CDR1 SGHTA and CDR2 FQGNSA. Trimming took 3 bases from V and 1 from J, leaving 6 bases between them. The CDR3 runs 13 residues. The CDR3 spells CASSFRSNTEAFF. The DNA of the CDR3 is TGTGCCAGCAGCTTTCGGTCGAACACTGAAGCTTTCTTT.

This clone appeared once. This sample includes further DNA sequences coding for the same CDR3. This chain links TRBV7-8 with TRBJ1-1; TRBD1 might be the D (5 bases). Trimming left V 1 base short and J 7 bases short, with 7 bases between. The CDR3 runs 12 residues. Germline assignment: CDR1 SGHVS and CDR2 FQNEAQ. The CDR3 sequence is CASSLGGVEAFF. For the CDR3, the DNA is TGTGCCAGCAGCTTAGGGGGGGTTGAAGCTTTCTTT.

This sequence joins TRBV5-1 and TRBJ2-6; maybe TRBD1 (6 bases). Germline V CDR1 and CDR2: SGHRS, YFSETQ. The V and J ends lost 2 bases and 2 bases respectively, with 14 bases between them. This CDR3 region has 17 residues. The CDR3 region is CASSFRGRRAGANVLTF. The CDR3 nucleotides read TGCGCCAGCAGCTTCAGGGGCCGACGAGCTGGGGCCAACGTCCTGACTTTC.

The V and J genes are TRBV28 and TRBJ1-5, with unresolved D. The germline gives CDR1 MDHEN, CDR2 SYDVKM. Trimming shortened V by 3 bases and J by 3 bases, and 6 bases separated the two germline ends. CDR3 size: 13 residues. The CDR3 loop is CASSFRNNQPQHF. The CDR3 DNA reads TGTGCCAGCAGTTTCCGTAACAATCAGCCCCAGCATTTT.

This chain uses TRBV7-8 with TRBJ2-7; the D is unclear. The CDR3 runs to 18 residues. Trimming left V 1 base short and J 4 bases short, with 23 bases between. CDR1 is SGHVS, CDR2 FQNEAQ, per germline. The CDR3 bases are TGTGCCAGCAGCTTAGTAAGGCGTTCGGCAGCGCGAGTTTACGAGCAGTACTTC. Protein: CASSLVRRSAARVYEQYF.